This T cell receptor (beta chain) comes out of a study of cytomegalovirus exposure and HLA in healthy donors. Broader study findings: The study designated 150 or so TCR beta chains cytomegalovirus-associated. Based on reports, TCR beta sequences accurately predicted HLA-A and HLA-B alleles for most subjects.

Comments on this clone: The antigen remains unidentified.

60 Vbeta and 13 Jbeta primers were used in PCR. The table came from immunoSEQ multiplex PCR; TCRdb's copy has only in-frame clones and leaves some out. The table has under 200,000 clones, roughly 80% seen once; the top ten hold 2.4%. The CDR3 sequence is 13 residues long. Germline V lookup: CDR1 KGHSH, CDR2 LQKENI. V lost 3 bases and J lost 5; bases outside the gene matches: 2. The receptor was isolated from a man aged 55 to 70 in good health and CMV-seronegative. Sample: PBMCs. J is TRBJ2-7 and V is TRBV18; 9 bases match TRBD1. The CDR3 here is CASSPTGGNEQYF. CDR3 DNA sequence: TGTGCCAGCTCACCTACAGGGGGCAACGAGCAGTACTTC.